These 17 T cell receptor beta chains were all obtained from the same sample, sequenced in a study of cytomegalovirus exposure and HLA in healthy donors. The PCR ran on 60 Vbeta and 13 Jbeta primers. Profiled with immunoSEQ multiplex PCR; TCRdb holds only in-frame clones, not every one. The table includes about 98,000 clones, roughly 70% detected once. Sequencing used PBMCs. Receptors originate from a male donor in good health and CMV-seronegative.

V gene TRBV10-3 combines with J gene TRBJ2-7; D is possibly TRBD1 (5 bases). Trimming took off 0 bases at V and 4 bases at J, with 13 bases between the two ends. Germline V gene sequence: CDR1 ENHRY, CDR2 SYGVKD. CDR3 length equals 15 residues. As DNA, the CDR3 is TGTGCCATCAGTGAGTCGCCACAGGTAGGGTACGAGCAGTACTTC. As protein: CAISESPQVGYEQYF.

The sample holds one count of this clone. This sequence joins TRBV5-1 and TRBJ2-7, with 8 bases fitting TRBD1. The V gene's germline CDR1 is SGHRS and CDR2 YFSETQ. The CDR3 sequence is 16 residues long. Germline trimming cut 0 bases from V and 2 bases from J; bases unmatched to any gene: 7. The CDR3 here is CASSLARTGTTYEQYF. The CDR3 region has the DNA TGCGCCAGCAGCTTGGCGAGGACAGGGACCACCTACGAGCAGTACTTC.

The chain is built from TRBV5-4 and TRBJ2-1, with 9 bases fitting TRBD2. From germline, CDR1 is SGHNT and CDR2 YYREEE (reference sequence). J gave up 8 bases and V 3 bases, and 6 bases lay outside the gene matches. CDR3 length: 14 residues. The CDR3 sequence: CASSSAGGLDEQFF. CDR3 nucleotides: TGTGCCAGCAGCTCAGCGGGAGGACTCGATGAGCAGTTCTTC.

J is TRBJ1-2 and V is TRBV7-2; 7 nucleotides agree with TRBD1. Per germline, CDR1 SGHTA and CDR2 FQGNSA. The V gene end was trimmed by 3 bases and the J gene end by 7 bases; junction bases not matched to a gene: 8. This CDR3 contains 14 residues. CDR3 sequence: CASSFGQAPFGYTF. The CDR3 region has the DNA TGTGCCAGCAGCTTCGGACAGGCACCGTTTGGCTACACCTTC.

The chain uses TRBV30 and TRBJ2-1; the match to TRBD2 covers 7 bases. The CDR3 loop spans 12 amino acids. The V segment lost 5 bases and the J segment 4 bases; nucleotides outside the gene matches: 2. Germline values: CDR1 GTSNPN, CDR2 SVGIG (reference sequence). CDR3 DNA: TGTGCCTGGGGGACTAAATACAATGAGCAGTTCTTC. This gives the protein CAWGTKYNEQFF.

CDR3 DNA sequence: TGTGCCAGCAGCGTAACCAGGGGGCGACGGGAGACCCAGTACTTC. As protein: CASSVTRGRRETQYF. J is TRBJ2-5 and V is TRBV9; 8 nucleotides line up with TRBD1. With 1 base clipped from V and 5 bases from J, the junction kept 7 bases outside the gene matches. Germline assignment: CDR1 SGDLS and CDR2 YYNGEE. There are 15 residues in the CDR3.

This clone was detected only a few times. The chain uses TRBV20-1 and TRBJ2-7; no clear D gene. The germline V gene has CDR1 DFQATT and CDR2 SNEGSKA (reference sequence). V dropped 3 bases and J dropped 0 bases, with 3 bases sitting between them. The CDR3 has 11 residues. The CDR3 DNA sequence: TGCAGTGCTAGGAGCTCCTACGAGCAGTACTTC. Translated, it gives CSARSSYEQYF.

The chain combines TRBV5-1 with TRBJ2-5; 9 bases are a match to TRBD2. V shed 0 bases and J 5 bases; nucleotides not matched to a gene: 5. The CDR3 is 15 residues long. The germline gives CDR1 SGHRS, CDR2 YFSETQ. The CDR3 sequence is CASSLALREGETQYF. The CDR3 DNA reads TGCGCCAGCAGCTTGGCCTTGCGGGAGGGGGAGACCCAGTACTTC.

J is TRBJ2-7 and V is TRBV30; TRBD1 matches at 7 bases. V lost 2 bases and J lost 2; bases outside the gene matches: 3. The CDR3 runs 13 residues. Per the germline V gene, CDR1 is GTSNPN and CDR2 is SVGIG (reference sequence). The CDR3 coding sequence is TGTGCCTGGAGTTCGGACAGGACCTACGAGCAGTACTTC. It yields the protein CAWSSDRTYEQYF. Using reference TRBV30 and TRBJ2-7 for the parts outside the CDR3, the full variable domain is SQTIHQWPATLVQPVGSPLSLECTVEGTSNPNLYWYRQAAGRGLQLLFYSVGIGQISSEVPQNLSASRPQDRQFILSSKKLLLSDSGFYLCAWSSDRTYEQYFGPGTRLTVT.

The rearrangement uses TRBV4-2 and TRBJ2-5, with 10 bases fitting TRBD2. After removal of 4 bases from V and 1 base from J, the junction contained 12 bases not matched to a gene. This CDR3 region has 18 residues. Germline CDR1 reads LGHNA; CDR2 reads YNFKEQ. CDR3 protein: CASSPWASSGSFQETQYF. In DNA, the CDR3 is TGTGCCAGCAGCCCCTGGGCCTCTAGCGGGAGTTTCCAAGAGACCCAGTACTTC.

The chain combines TRBV4-1 with TRBJ2-1; no firm D call. Germline loops: CDR1 MGHRA, CDR2 YSYEKL. Deletions cut 2 bases from V and 6 bases from J, with 14 bases between. This CDR3 contains 15 residues. The CDR3 DNA reads as TGCGCCAGCAGCCAAAGGTCTCTCCGGGTCAATGAGCAGTTCTTC. Amino acid sequence: CASSQRSLRVNEQFF.

The chain couples TRBV4-2 to TRBJ2-7; 8 bases are a match to TRBD1. Germline assignment: CDR1 LGHNA and CDR2 YNFKEQ. J lost 2 bases, V lost 3 bases, and 6 bases had no gene match. The CDR3 is 15 amino acids. CDR3 bases: TGTGCCAGCAGCCACGCCGGGACAGGCACCTACGAGCAGTACTTC. Protein sequence: CASSHAGTGTYEQYF.

This clone was observed a handful of times. The chain links TRBV4-3 to TRBJ2-3; 9 bases align to TRBD2. The CDR3 length is 16 residues. The V gene end was trimmed by 4 bases and the J gene end by 2 bases; junction bases not matched to a gene: 7. Germline assignment: CDR1 LGHNA and CDR2 YSLEER. The chain's CDR3 is CASSLRLAALTDTQYF. The CDR3 nucleotides read TGCGCCAGCAGCCTCCGACTAGCGGCCCTCACAGATACGCAGTATTTT.

The J gene is TRBJ2-5, the V gene TRBV5-6; a possible D gene is TRBD1 (5 bases). The germline gives CDR1 SGHDT, CDR2 YYEEEE. V lost 0 bases and J 5 bases, leaving 8 bases between the germline ends. CDR3 length: 13 amino acids. The CDR3 spells CASSLGRAETQYF. The CDR3 bases are TGTGCCAGCAGCTTGGGCAGGGCCGAGACCCAGTACTTC.

This chain links TRBV4-1 with TRBJ2-7; D is perhaps TRBD1 (6 bases). Germline V gene sequence: CDR1 MGHRA, CDR2 YSYEKL. V lost 1 base, J lost 5 bases, and 18 bases lay in between. The CDR3 contains 16 residues. CDR3 DNA sequence: TGCGCCAGCAGCCAAGTGTGGGTACAGGGAGTCGACGAGCAGTACTTC. Encoded protein: CASSQVWVQGVDEQYF.

CDR3 bases: TGTGCCAGCAGCAACAGGGTCAGGGTGGGCACCGGGGAGCTGTTTTTT. This sequence encodes CASSNRVRVGTGELFF. The genes are TRBV27 and TRBJ2-2, with TRBD1 as a possible D gene (6 bases). V lost 6 bases and J lost 4, with 18 bases in between. Looked up from germline, CDR1 is MNHEY and CDR2 is SMNVEV (reference sequence). The length of the CDR3 is 16 residues.

A few counts support this clone. The V call is TRBV5-1, the J call TRBJ2-5, with TRBD2 matching 8 bases. Germline trimming cut 3 bases from V and 1 base from J; bases unmatched to any gene: 8. The germline gives CDR1 SGHRS, CDR2 YFSETQ. The CDR3 has 16 amino acids. CDR3 amino acids: CASSSTSGRAQETQYF. CDR3 nucleotide sequence: TGCGCCAGCAGCTCCACCAGCGGGAGAGCCCAAGAGACCCAGTACTTC. Filled out from reference TRBV5-1 and TRBJ2-5, the complete variable domain reads KAGVTQTPRYLIKTRGQQVTLSCSPISGHRSVSWYQQTPGQGLQFLFEYFSETQRNKGNFPGRFSGRQFSNSRSEMNVSTLELGDSALYLCASSSTSGRAQETQYFGPGTRLLVL.